One sample yielded the 23 T cell receptor beta chains listed below, sequenced in a study of blood T cell repertoires in COVID-19. Generated by immunoSEQ multiplex PCR, the TCRdb table keeps only in-frame clones and is missing some. This table holds 100,000 to 150,000 clones, about four fifths found once. The sample taken for sequencing was peripheral blood. The receptors come from a man in his fifties or sixties with acute or convalescent COVID-19.

This clone was observed a single time. The chain carries TRBV18 and TRBJ1-5, with TRBD1 identical over 7 bases. Germline CDR1 KGHSH, CDR2 LQKENI. The CDR3 has 19 amino acids. J gave up 0 bases and V 3 bases, and 14 bases lay outside the gene matches. For the CDR3, the DNA is TGTGCCAGCTCACCCCGACAGGGAGTTACCCGAAATAGCAATCAGCCCCAGCATTTT. This translates into CASSPRQGVTRNSNQPQHF.

The chain carries TRBV5-4 and TRBJ1-1, with D possibly matching TRBD1 (5 bases). This CDR3 is built from 14 residues. Trimming removed 5 bases at V and 3 bases at J, with 14 bases between. CDR1 and CDR2 (germline): SGHNT, YYREEE (reference sequence). CDR3 bases: TGTGCCAGCAGTATCCTAACAGGAGACACTGAAGCTTTCTTT. The encoded protein is CASSILTGDTEAFF.

The V call is TRBV6-1, the J call TRBJ2-7; TRBD2 matches 9 bases. The CDR3 covers 15 residues. From germline, CDR1 is MNHNS and CDR2 SASEGT. V dropped 5 bases and J dropped 2; count of bases not matched to a gene: 7. CDR3: CASSLGLAGPYEQYF. In DNA form, the CDR3 reads TGTGCCAGCAGTTTAGGTCTAGCGGGACCCTACGAGCAGTACTTC.

This chain connects TRBV7-3 to TRBJ2-1, with 10 bases aligning to TRBD1. Germline-derived CDR1 and CDR2 are SGHTA and FQGTGA. CDR3 size: 16 residues. J lost 5 bases, V lost 0 bases, and 4 bases had no gene match. The CDR3 region is CASSLTLGQGHNEQFF. The CDR3 DNA reads as TGTGCCAGCAGCTTAACCCTGGGACAGGGGCACAATGAGCAGTTCTTC.

This chain uses TRBV12-3 or TRBV12-4 with TRBJ2-4; weak D call: TRBD2 (6 bases). This CDR3 region has 13 residues. The germline V and J ends were trimmed by 6 bases and 13 bases, with 19 bases remaining between them. This CDR3 reads CASRTTGTPQQYF. As DNA, the CDR3 is TGTGCCAGCAGGACGACCGGGACTCCCCAACAGTACTTC.

This chain links TRBV24-1 with TRBJ1-5; D possibly corresponds to TRBD1 (5 bases). This CDR3 comprises 16 residues. Trimming cost V 3 bases and J 6 bases, with 17 bases left between them. Germline CDR1 reads KGHDR; CDR2 reads SFDVKD. Here the CDR3 DNA reads TGTGCCACCAGTGATAGTTACACCAGGGTGGGTCAGCCCCAGCATTTT. It is translated as CATSDSYTRVGQPQHF.

V gene TRBV5-4 combines with J gene TRBJ1-6; the D is unclear. With 2 bases removed from V and 0 bases from J, the gap between germline ends came to 6 bases. Per the germline V gene, CDR1 is SGHNT and CDR2 is YYREEE (reference sequence). CDR3 length: 15 amino acids. The CDR3 loop reads CASSFGSSYNSPLHF. CDR3 in DNA: TGTGCCAGCAGCTTTGGCAGCTCCTATAATTCACCCCTCCACTTT.

This chain uses TRBV27 with TRBJ1-1; TRBD1 agrees at 11 bases. The CDR3 runs to 17 residues. CDR1 MNHEY and CDR2 SMNVEV come from the germline V gene (reference sequence). The V and J ends lost 3 bases and 4 bases, in that order; junction bases with no gene match: 10. The CDR3 nucleotides read TGTGCCAGCAGTTTTGGTCTGGGACAGGGGGTGGGCACTGAAGCTTTCTTT. Translation gives CASSFGLGQGVGTEAFF.

The chain is built from TRBV4-2 and TRBJ1-2; D uncertain. Germline lookup yields CDR1 LGHNA and CDR2 YNFKEQ. The CDR3 is 18 residues long. The ends were cut back, 0 bases at V and 2 bases at J, with 19 bases in the middle. Here the CDR3 reads CASSQDGAPVNWNYGYTF. DNA for the CDR3: TGTGCCAGCAGCCAAGATGGTGCGCCGGTTAACTGGAACTATGGCTACACCTTC.

This clone was seen once. V gene TRBV5-6 combines with J gene TRBJ1-2; D gene ambiguous. This CDR3 is 15 amino acids long. Germline V gene data show CDR1 as SGHDT and CDR2 as YYEEEE. Trimming stripped 1 base from V and 2 bases from J, with 12 bases between. The CDR3, as DNA: TGTGCCAGCAGCTTGTTGCTGCACGGGAACTATGGCTACACCTTC. Protein product: CASSLLLHGNYGYTF.

This chain uses TRBV7-2 with TRBJ2-7; D call uncertain. V shed 1 base and J shed 4 bases, with 14 bases lying between them. CDR3 length: 15 residues. Germline V gene data show CDR1 as SGHTA and CDR2 as FQGNSA. CDR3 DNA sequence: TGTGCCAGCAGCTTAGTAGGCCAAATAGCTTACGAGCAGTACTTC. Translation: CASSLVGQIAYEQYF.

This rearrangement joins TRBV10-3 to TRBJ1-2; D not resolved. Germline values: CDR1 ENHRY, CDR2 SYGVKD. The CDR3 totals 16 residues. Trimming cost V 1 base and J 4 bases, with 16 bases left between them. CDR3 DNA: TGTGCCATCAGTGAGTACAAGGACCGGGCGGGCTATGGCTACACCTTC. It specifies CAISEYKDRAGYGYTF.

V usage is TRBV27 and J usage is TRBJ2-7, with TRBD2 identical over 11 bases. Germline lookup yields CDR1 MNHEY and CDR2 SMNVEV (reference sequence). V gave up 3 bases and J gave up 2 bases; unmatched junction bases: 9. This CDR3 has 17 amino acids. CDR3 in amino acids: CASSFYPTSGATYEQYF. The DNA for the CDR3 is TGTGCCAGCAGTTTCTACCCGACTAGCGGGGCGACCTACGAGCAGTACTTC.

The J gene is TRBJ2-2, the V gene TRBV7-9, with TRBD1 identical over 7 bases. The V and J ends lost 4 bases and 6 bases, in that order; junction bases with no gene match: 2. The CDR3 runs to 13 residues. CDR1 is SEHNR and CDR2 is FQNEAQ in the germline V gene (reference sequence). CDR3 amino acids: CASSSQGAGELFF. DNA of the CDR3: TGTGCCAGCAGCTCCCAGGGGGCCGGGGAGCTGTTTTTT.

This rearrangement joins TRBV5-5 to TRBJ2-6; possibly TRBD2 for D (5 bases). V lost 0 bases to trimming and J lost 3 bases, with 7 bases between them. This CDR3 region has 15 residues. The germline gives CDR1 SGHKS, CDR2 YYEKEE (reference sequence). The CDR3, as DNA: TGTGCCAGCAGCTTGGCGGGGTATGGGGCCAACGTCCTGACTTTC. Translating gives CASSLAGYGANVLTF.

This chain links TRBV7-8 with TRBJ2-3, with 13 bases fitting TRBD2. V dropped 2 bases and J dropped 5; count of bases not matched to a gene: 4. The CDR3 sequence is 16 residues long. Germline CDR1 reads SGHVS; CDR2 reads FQNEAQ. The CDR3 DNA reads as TGTGCCAGCAGCTTAAGACTAGCGGGGGGCTTAGATACGCAGTATTTT. The encoded protein is CASSLRLAGGLDTQYF.

V and J are TRBV7-2 and TRBJ2-1; D unresolved. Germline V lookup: CDR1 SGHTA, CDR2 FQGNSA. The CDR3 consists of 13 residues. V shed 3 bases and J shed 5 bases, with 8 bases lying between them. CDR3 coding DNA: TGTGCCAGCAGCTTTTTCCTACACAATGAGCAGTTCTTC. It specifies CASSFFLHNEQFF.

This chain links TRBV6-5 with TRBJ1-5, with D perhaps matching TRBD1 (6 bases). The CDR3 totals 12 residues. CDR1 and CDR2 (germline): MNHEY, SVGAGI. Trimming cost V 7 bases and J 4 bases, with 8 bases left between them. The DNA for the CDR3 is TGTGCCAGCACAGGGGTAAATCAGCCCCAGCATTTT. Amino acids: CASTGVNQPQHF.

This chain connects TRBV30 to TRBJ2-2; D is possibly TRBD1 (6 bases). The germline V gene has CDR1 GTSNPN and CDR2 SVGIG (reference sequence). V was trimmed by 0 bases and J by 7 bases, leaving 15 bases between them. The CDR3 spans 15 residues. For the CDR3, the DNA is TGTGCCTGGAGTGTACGGCGGTCAGGGGTCGGGGAGCTGTTTTTT. Residues: CAWSVRRSGVGELFF.

V and J are TRBV14 and TRBJ2-5; 8 bases map to TRBD1. This CDR3 contains 15 residues. Germline lookup yields CDR1 SGHDN and CDR2 FVKESK. J was trimmed by 4 bases and V by 6 bases; bases with no gene match: 10. CDR3 DNA sequence: TGTGCCAGCAGGGATACAGGGGGATCTGCAGAGACCCAGTACTTC. Encoded protein: CASRDTGGSAETQYF.

This clone was seen a handful of times. V and J are TRBV27 and TRBJ1-2; D is perhaps TRBD1 (6 bases). The CDR3 has 14 residues. The V end was cut by 3 bases, the J end by 6 bases, with 14 bases between. The germline CDR1 and CDR2 sequences are MNHEY and SMNVEV (reference sequence). The DNA of the CDR3 is TGTGCCAGCAGTTTTGCGGGGGCAATCGATGGCTACACCTTC. This encodes CASSFAGAIDGYTF.

The J gene is TRBJ2-7, the V gene TRBV5-6; tentatively, D is TRBD1 (5 bases). The CDR3 extends over 14 amino acids. Trimming took 0 bases from V and 7 from J, leaving 14 bases between them. Germline CDR1 reads SGHDT; CDR2 reads YYEEEE. Here the CDR3 reads CASSLGRGAPEQYF. CDR3 DNA: TGTGCCAGCAGCTTGGGTAGGGGCGCCCCTGAGCAGTACTTC.

There are a few counts of this clone. The chain joins TRBV6-6 to TRBJ1-3, with 7 bases lining up with TRBD1. The ends lost 5 bases at V and 3 bases at J; junction bases unmatched: 7. CDR1 is MNHNY and CDR2 is SVGAGI in the germline V gene (reference sequence). This CDR3 is 15 amino acids long. This CDR3 reads CASSNRQGGGNTIYF. CDR3 DNA: TGTGCCAGCAGTAATCGACAGGGAGGTGGAAACACCATATATTTT.